The next 3 T cell receptor beta chains were all read from a single sample in a study of blood T cell repertoires in COVID-19. Using immunoSEQ multiplex PCR, the repertoire was profiled, and TCRdb retains in-frame clones only, with some absent. The table has around 180,000 clones, 86% seen once. Material: peripheral blood. These receptors all stem from a woman aged 25 to 39 with active or convalescent COVID-19.

The genes are TRBV28 and TRBJ2-4; a possible D gene is TRBD1 (7 bases). The germline V gene encodes CDR1 MDHEN and CDR2 SYDVKM. Trimming removed 6 bases at V and 0 bases at J, with 15 bases between. The CDR3 sequence is 16 residues long. This chain's CDR3 is CASRGGTDLAKNIQYF. The CDR3 region has the DNA TGTGCCAGCAGGGGCGGGACAGATCTAGCCAAAAACATTCAGTACTTC.

The chain combines TRBV4-1 with TRBJ1-2, with a tentative D call TRBD1 (5 bases). The germline V and J ends were trimmed by 3 bases and 5 bases, with 13 bases remaining between them. Germline V gene data show CDR1 as MGHRA and CDR2 as YSYEKL. This CDR3 spans 14 amino acids. For the CDR3, the DNA is TGCGCCAGCAGCCAGCGGGACGGAGCATATGGCTACACCTTC. It is translated as CASSQRDGAYGYTF.

The chain combines TRBV10-3 with TRBJ2-3; possible D gene TRBD2, 5 bases. Germline lookup yields CDR1 ENHRY and CDR2 SYGVKD. Trimming left V 3 bases short and J 2 bases short, with 9 bases between. CDR3 size: 14 residues. In DNA form, the CDR3 reads TGTGCCATCAGTGAAGGACTCCCCACAGATACGCAGTATTTT. Translating gives CAISEGLPTDTQYF.